This T cell receptor (beta chain) came from a study of T cells in Graves' hyperthyroidism and ophthalmopathy. Study observations and caveats: Among clonotypes expanded in thyroid above 0.001, most were also found in blood.

Trimming took 2 bases from V and 3 from J; bases not matched to a gene: 6. The CDR3 extends over 17 amino acids. In germline, CDR1 is MNHEY, CDR2 SVGAGI. Note on this clonotype: The antigen remains undetermined.

RNA transcripts yielded amplified TCR beta CDR3 regions. HTBI primers were the set used in a first-round RT-PCR of the TCR CDR3. MiXCR, run by TCRdb on the multiplex PCR reads, gives a single entry per CDR3 protein. This table has almost 600,000 distinct CDR3 sequences, approximately 14% appearing once. V usage is TRBV6-5 and J usage is TRBJ2-1; 11 bases are shared with TRBD2. This receptor was obtained from a young woman with Graves' hyperthyroidism that later progressed to Graves' ophthalmopathy. The sample was blood. CDR3 in amino acids: CASSYVGGTSGYNEQFF. The CDR3, as DNA: TGTGCCAGCAGTTACGTCGGCGGGACTAGCGGCTACAATGAGCAGTTCTTC.